This TCR beta chain was captured by sequencing in a study of blood T cell repertoires in COVID-19. Across the study: Acute and convalescent COVID-19 specimens originated in the United States, Italy and Spain. Sample material is recorded as cDNA or gDNA derived from T cells, B-cell-depleted T cells, or PBMCs.

One Seattle source followed patients from active infection through their disease course. This CDR3 has 14 amino acids. Trimming took off 2 bases at V and 7 bases at J, with 9 bases between the two ends. The germline V gene has CDR1 MNHNS and CDR2 SASEGT. The method was immunoSEQ multiplex PCR; TCRdb's version includes in-frame clones alone and lacks a portion of them. Of 150,000 to 200,000 clones listed, roughly 93% are singletons. The clonotype was recovered from an older woman with COVID-19, enrolled during active disease. The rearrangement links TRBV6-1 to TRBJ1-6; D not resolved. The sample consisted of peripheral blood. CDR3 sequence: CASSERRSNSPLHF. Written as DNA, the CDR3 is TGTGCCAGCAGTGAAAGGCGGTCAAATTCACCCCTCCACTTT.